These 6 T cell receptor beta chains share one sample of origin, sequenced in a study of blood T cell repertoires in COVID-19. Using immunoSEQ multiplex PCR, the repertoire was profiled, and TCRdb retains in-frame clones only, with some absent. This sample carries tens of thousands of clones, about 80% of them seen once, and the ten largest clones take under 5.5%. The sample taken for sequencing was peripheral blood. The receptors derive from a woman aged 70-85 years with acute or convalescent COVID-19.

The genes are TRBV6-5 and TRBJ2-1; TRBD2 matches at 9 bases. CDR1 and CDR2 from the germline V gene are MNHEY and SVGAGI. The CDR3 has 13 amino acids. V was pared by 5 bases and J by 7 bases, with 3 bases of the junction left unmatched. This CDR3 is CASSSGGQNEQFF. The CDR3 DNA reads TGTGCCAGCAGTAGCGGGGGGCAAAATGAGCAGTTCTTC.

This chain uses TRBV19 with TRBJ1-6; D is unclear. Germline values: CDR1 LNHDA, CDR2 SQIVND (reference sequence). V lost 7 bases and J 4 bases, leaving 14 bases between the germline ends. There are 15 residues in the CDR3. The CDR3 here is CASNSEASYNSPLHF. CDR3 DNA sequence: TGTGCCAGTAATTCAGAGGCCTCTTATAATTCACCCCTCCACTTT.

The chain carries TRBV7-9 and TRBJ1-4; perhaps TRBD1 as D (5 bases). Trimming removed 2 bases at V and 5 bases at J, with 12 bases between. The CDR3 is 15 residues long. CDR1 is SEHNR and CDR2 is FQNEAQ in the germline V gene (reference sequence). DNA of the CDR3: TGTGCCAGCAGCTTAAGAGACAAGGGGAATGAAAAACTGTTTTTT. Residues: CASSLRDKGNEKLFF.

The chain has TRBV11-2 and TRBJ1-4, with D possibly being TRBD1 (5 bases). V was cut by 0 bases and J by 6 bases, with 14 bases left in between. CDR3 length: 16 residues. Looked up from germline, CDR1 is SGHAT and CDR2 is FQNNGV. For the CDR3, the DNA is TGTGCCAGCAGCTTAGATCGAGGCAGGGCTCATGAAAAACTGTTTTTT. Protein: CASSLDRGRAHEKLFF.

By share, this clone counts as medium-sized. This chain connects TRBV5-6 to TRBJ1-1; D remains unclear. CDR3 length equals 14 residues. The germline gives CDR1 SGHDT, CDR2 YYEEEE. Trimming removed 0 bases from V and 4 bases from J, with 10 bases in between. As DNA, the CDR3 is TGTGCCAGCAGCTTGGACAGTTTCTTCACTGAAGCTTTCTTT. Protein sequence: CASSLDSFFTEAFF.

This clone was detected only a few times. J is TRBJ1-6 and V is TRBV5-1; 7 nucleotides agree with TRBD1. Germline V gene sequence: CDR1 SGHRS, CDR2 YFSETQ. Trimming at V came to 4 bases and at J to 7 bases, leaving 5 bases not matched to a gene. This CDR3 spans 14 amino acids. DNA for the CDR3: TGCGCCAGCAGCGTGGGGGACAGAAATTCACCCCTCCACTTT. It yields the protein CASSVGDRNSPLHF.